This T cell receptor (beta chain) was observed in a study of blood T cell repertoires in COVID-19. The sample holds a few counts of this clone. In the original workflow: Amplification with reference gene primers provided the estimates of nucleated cell counts. Clones were sequenced by immunoSEQ multiplex PCR, and TCRdb holds only the in-frame ones, with some missing. V, J and clone size derive from that table, while D and trimming were established from the DNA sequence. Among 65,000 to 100,000 clones listed, 80% to 90% were seen once. Sequenced sample: peripheral blood. The sequence was collected from an elderly woman with acute or convalescent COVID-19.

DNA of the CDR3: TGTGCCAGCAGCTTATCCCACACCCAGCCCCAGCATTTT. The encoded protein is CASSLSHTQPQHF. The J gene is TRBJ1-5, the V gene TRBV11-2; D call uncertain. Trimming took 2 bases from V and 7 from J, leaving 9 bases between them. Germline CDR1 SGHAT, CDR2 FQNNGV. CDR3 length: 13 residues.